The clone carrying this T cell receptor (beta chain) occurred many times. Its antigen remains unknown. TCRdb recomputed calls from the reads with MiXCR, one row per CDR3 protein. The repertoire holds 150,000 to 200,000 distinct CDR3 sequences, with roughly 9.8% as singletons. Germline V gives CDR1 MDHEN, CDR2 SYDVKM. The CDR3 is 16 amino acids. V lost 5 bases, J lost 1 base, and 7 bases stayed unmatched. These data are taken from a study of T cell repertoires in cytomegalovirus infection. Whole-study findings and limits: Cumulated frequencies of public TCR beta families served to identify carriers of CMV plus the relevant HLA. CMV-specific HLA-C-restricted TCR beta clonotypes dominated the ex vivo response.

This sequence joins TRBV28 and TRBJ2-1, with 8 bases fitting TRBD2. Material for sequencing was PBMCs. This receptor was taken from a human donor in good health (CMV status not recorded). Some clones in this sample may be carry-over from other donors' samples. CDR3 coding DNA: TGTGCCAGCAGTCAATCGAGCGGGAGATCCTACAATGAGCAGTTCTTC. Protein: CASSQSSGRSYNEQFF. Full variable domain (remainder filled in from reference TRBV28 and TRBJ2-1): DVKVTQSSRYLVKRTGEKVFLECVQDMDHENMFWYRQDPGLGLRLIYFSYDVKMKEKGDIPEGYSVSREKKERFSLILESASTNQTSMYLCASSQSSGRSYNEQFFGPGTRLTVL.